Below, one T cell receptor beta chain is given with its context. The data are from a study of blood T cell repertoires in COVID-19. On the study more broadly: Acute and convalescent COVID-19 specimens originated in the United States, Italy and Spain. Sources were T cells, B-cell-depleted T cells, or PBMCs; the material itself was cDNA or gDNA.

The CDR3 is 12 amino acids. CDR1 and CDR2 (germline): MRHNA, SNTAGT. Trimming cost V 10 bases and J 8 bases, with 17 bases left between them. In the original processing: Reference gene primer amplification gave nucleated cell count estimates. Assay: immunoSEQ multiplex PCR; the TCRdb copy retains only in-frame clones and omits some. From that table come the V and J calls and clone size; the DNA was used to work out D and trimming. Here the sample spans about 350,000 clones, over 85% being singletons. The sequence was obtained from a woman in her sixties or seventies with COVID-19, enrolled during active disease. The chain combines TRBV6-4 with TRBJ1-2, with D possibly being TRBD1 (6 bases). The material sequenced was peripheral blood. The CDR3 bases are TGTGCCAATCCGGTCAGGGGAGAGGGCTACACCTTC. As protein: CANPVRGEGYTF.